The 31 T cell receptor beta chains given below trace back to one sample, sequenced in a study of shared clonotypes between healthy human individuals. The table came from immunoSEQ multiplex PCR; TCRdb's copy has only in-frame clones and leaves some out. The data hold some 1,100,000 clones, with approximately 80% observed a single time. The sequencing sample was made of memory CD4+ T cells from PBMCs. The subset denotes: CD45RA-negative fraction. These receptors were collected from a man between 18 and 29 years old in good health. Some clones in this sample may be carry-over from other donors' samples.

The chain joins TRBV11-2 to TRBJ2-3; D uncertain. The V and J ends lost 6 bases and 1 base respectively, with 17 bases between them. CDR1 is SGHAT and CDR2 is FQNNGV in the germline V gene. CDR3 length: 16 amino acids. CDR3 residues: CASRPIRSRGTDTQYF. CDR3 nucleotides: TGTGCCAGCAGACCAATCCGGAGCCGCGGCACAGATACGCAGTATTTT.

This clone was seen more than once but under ten times. The chain has TRBV4-1 and TRBJ1-5; D gene uncertain. Germline V CDR1 and CDR2: MGHRA, YSYEKL. Trimming took 1 base from V and 0 from J, leaving 10 bases between them. The CDR3 has 16 residues. Here the CDR3 DNA reads TGCGCCAGCAGCCAAGTCGGAAGCCTTAGCAATCAGCCCCAGCATTTT. Translated: CASSQVGSLSNQPQHF.

This clone was seen a single time. The chain is built from TRBV7-3 and TRBJ2-4; no firm D call. Germline V lookup: CDR1 SGHTA, CDR2 FQGTGA. V was cut by 0 bases and J by 3 bases, with 12 bases left in between. This CDR3 contains 16 residues. The CDR3, as DNA: TGTGCCAGCAGCTTAACGACCTCCTGGGACAAAAACATTCAGTACTTC. Translated, it gives CASSLTTSWDKNIQYF.

The chain links TRBV2 to TRBJ2-2, with D possibly TRBD2 on 6 matching bases. The V and J ends lost 2 bases and 7 bases respectively, with 11 bases between them. The CDR3 loop spans 14 amino acids. CDR1 and CDR2 (germline): SNHLY, FYNNEI. DNA for the CDR3: TGTGCCAGCAGTGAACTACTAGCTAGCGGGGAGCTGTTTTTT. This codes for CASSELLASGELFF.

In the case of this clone: A junction end diverges from the germline sequence, so it may reflect a read error. The genes are TRBV28 and TRBJ1-3; D is uncertain. The CDR3 consists of 12 residues. Germline loops: CDR1 MDHEN, CDR2 SYDVKM. CDR3 nucleotides: TGTGCCAGCAGTTTCATGAGACAATCATACGATTTT. It yields the protein CASSFMRQSYDF.

This clone has just one count. The chain has TRBV4-1 and TRBJ1-2, with D possibly being TRBD1 (6 bases). Germline CDR1 is MGHRA and CDR2 is YSYEKL. The CDR3 is 13 amino acids. V was pared by 6 bases and J by 3 bases, with 11 bases between. The CDR3 protein is CASSIQGDYGYTF. The CDR3 region has the DNA TGCGCCAGCAGTATACAGGGTGACTATGGCTACACCTTC.

This chain connects TRBV2 to TRBJ2-5; D remains unclear. There are 15 residues in the CDR3. Looked up from germline, CDR1 is SNHLY and CDR2 is FYNNEI. V lost 0 bases to trimming and J lost 1 base, with 9 bases between them. The CDR3 spells CASSEAWAGQETQYF. In nucleotides, the CDR3 is TGTGCCAGCAGTGAAGCATGGGCAGGCCAAGAGACCCAGTACTTC.

V gene TRBV2 combines with J gene TRBJ1-1; 10 bases line up with TRBD1. V dropped 4 bases and J dropped 11; count of bases not matched to a gene: 10. The CDR3 is made up of 14 amino acids. Germline V gene lookup returns CDR1 SNHLY and CDR2 FYNNEI. The CDR3 sequence is CASSAETGGATAFF. The CDR3, as DNA: TGTGCCAGCAGTGCTGAGACAGGGGGCGCTACGGCTTTCTTT.

This clone showed up just once. The rearrangement uses TRBV27 and TRBJ1-2; D may be TRBD1 (5 bases). The ends were cut back, 5 bases at V and 8 bases at J, with 9 bases in the middle. Germline CDR1 reads MNHEY; CDR2 reads SMNVEV (reference sequence). This CDR3 spans 11 amino acids. The CDR3 protein is CASSTGVGYTF. Written as DNA, the CDR3 is TGTGCCAGCAGTACAGGTGTCGGCTACACCTTC.

This chain links TRBV11-2 with TRBJ1-3; D not certain. Germline V CDR1 and CDR2: SGHAT, FQNNGV. This CDR3 comprises 18 residues. V was pared by 5 bases and J by 1 base, with 21 bases between. The CDR3 loop is CASSPTVVFSKSGNTIYF. CDR3 nucleotide sequence: TGTGCCAGCAGCCCTACCGTGGTCTTTTCCAAATCTGGAAACACCATATATTTT.

The chain links TRBV7-8 to TRBJ1-1, with D maybe TRBD1 (5 bases). The CDR3 contains 14 residues. CDR1 and CDR2 from the germline V gene are SGHVS and FQNEAQ. Trimming took 10 bases from V and 3 from J, leaving 18 bases between them. CDR3 sequence: CATTGRQGYTEAFF. In DNA form, the CDR3 reads TGTGCCACTACGGGCCGTCAGGGTTACACTGAAGCTTTCTTT.

The chain is built from TRBV2 and TRBJ2-7, with D possibly being TRBD1 (6 bases). The V gene lost 6 bases and the J gene lost 0 bases, with 9 bases spanning the gap. This CDR3 is 13 amino acids long. Germline loops: CDR1 SNHLY, CDR2 FYNNEI. CDR3 loop: CASSRGRSYEQYF. The CDR3 DNA follows: TGTGCCAGCAGCAGGGGTCGCTCCTACGAGCAGTACTTC.

CDR3 in amino acids: CASSSQVGSYEQYF. The CDR3 DNA is TGTGCCAGCAGCTCACAGGTGGGATCCTACGAGCAGTACTTC. The genes are TRBV9 and TRBJ2-5, with D possibly TRBD1 on 5 matching bases. The end of the DNA fits TRBJ2-7 better, so the J call may be wrong. The V gene's germline CDR1 is SGDLS and CDR2 YYNGEE. This CDR3 contains 14 residues.

This rearrangement joins TRBV29-1 to TRBJ1-1; 7 bases map to TRBD1. Per the germline V gene, CDR1 is SQVTM and CDR2 is ANQGSEA. The ends lost 7 bases at V and 1 base at J; junction bases unmatched: 3. The CDR3 has 12 amino acids. The CDR3 sequence: CSGGQQNTEAFF. In DNA form, the CDR3 reads TGCAGCGGGGGACAGCAGAACACTGAAGCTTTCTTT.

This chain links TRBV5-1 with TRBJ2-3; possibly TRBD2 for D (5 bases). V lost 0 bases and J 2 bases, leaving 16 bases between the germline ends. Germline V gene sequence: CDR1 SGHRS, CDR2 YFSETQ. This CDR3 is 17 amino acids long. CDR3 nucleotide sequence: TGCGCCAGCAGCTTGGGAGGGCCAGCATCAAACACAGATACGCAGTATTTT. Its protein is CASSLGGPASNTDTQYF.

The V gene is TRBV7-2, the J gene TRBJ2-7; D might be TRBD2 (5 bases). Trimming cost V 1 base and J 5 bases, with 9 bases left between them. This CDR3 has 13 residues. From germline, CDR1 is SGHTA and CDR2 FQGNSA. The CDR3 DNA is TGTGCCAGCAGCTTAGATCGGACTGACGAGCAGTACTTC. It translates to CASSLDRTDEQYF.

This chain connects TRBV7-6 to TRBJ2-1; D unclear. This CDR3 has 13 amino acids. Germline V gives CDR1 SGHVS, CDR2 FNYEAQ. V was clipped by 4 bases and J by 10 bases, with 14 bases between them. This chain's CDR3 is CASSSKVRAEQFF. The CDR3 DNA reads as TGTGCCAGCAGCTCAAAGGTCCGGGCGGAGCAGTTCTTC.

The genes are TRBV27 and TRBJ1-1; TRBD1 is a possible D gene (6 bases). The CDR3 extends over 13 amino acids. The germline gives CDR1 MNHEY, CDR2 SMNVEV (reference sequence). Trimming cost V 3 bases and J 1 base, with 6 bases left between them. Written as DNA, the CDR3 is TGTGCCAGCAGTTTGGGGGCGAACACTGAAGCTTTCTTT. It translates to CASSLGANTEAFF.

This clone was counted a few times. V gene TRBV18 combines with J gene TRBJ2-5; D unclear. The V gene's germline CDR1 is KGHSH and CDR2 LQKENI. V was pared by 3 bases and J by 2 bases, with 10 bases between. This CDR3 is 14 amino acids long. The CDR3 loop is CASSPPQVQETQYF. CDR3 DNA sequence: TGTGCCAGCTCACCTCCGCAGGTACAAGAGACCCAGTACTTC.

The gene calls are TRBV28 and TRBJ1-2, with 8 bases fitting TRBD1. V shed 7 bases, J shed 7 bases, and the junction held 8 bases outside the gene matches. CDR1 is MDHEN, CDR2 SYDVKM, per germline. CDR3 size: 13 residues. CDR3 sequence (DNA): TGTGCCAGCACCCCAGGACAGGGAGGTGGCTACACCTTC. The encoded protein is CASTPGQGGGYTF.

This clone came up a few times. The chain is built from TRBV5-1 and TRBJ1-1; 7 positions agree with TRBD1. V lost 3 bases and J lost 3; bases outside the gene matches: 8. Germline values: CDR1 SGHRS, CDR2 YFSETQ. The CDR3 runs 15 residues. The CDR3 is CASSSGSGGDTEAFF. In nucleotides, the CDR3 is TGCGCCAGCAGCTCCGGGTCAGGGGGAGACACTGAAGCTTTCTTT.

This CDR3 reads CASSWTHGGYEQYF. The CDR3 bases are TGTGCCAGCAGCTGGACTCATGGGGGCTACGAGCAGTACTTC. The chain employs TRBV5-4 and TRBJ2-7; the D call may be TRBD1 or TRBD2 (5 bases each). The V end lost 3 bases, the J end lost 3 bases, and 13 bases lay between the germline ends. This CDR3 spans 14 amino acids. From germline, CDR1 is SGHNT and CDR2 YYREEE (reference sequence).

The rearrangement links TRBV5-4 to TRBJ1-1; D remains unclear. The germline gives CDR1 SGHNT, CDR2 YYREEE (reference sequence). CDR3 size: 13 residues. Trimming shortened V by 3 bases and J by 1 base, and 7 bases separated the two germline ends. Here the CDR3 reads CASSSEANTEAFF. In nucleotides, the CDR3 is TGTGCCAGCAGCTCTGAAGCGAACACTGAAGCTTTCTTT.

In its sample, this clone was seen once. The CDR3 loop reads CASSFRDLPNLGTQYF. The CDR3, as DNA: TGCGCCAGCAGCTTTCGGGACCTCCCAAACCTGGGCACGCAGTATTTT. V gene TRBV5-1 combines with J gene TRBJ2-3, with D perhaps matching TRBD1 or TRBD2 (5 bases each). Trimming shortened V by 2 bases and J by 9 bases, and 22 bases separated the two germline ends. From germline, CDR1 is SGHRS and CDR2 YFSETQ. CDR3 length equals 16 residues.

The chain joins TRBV7-3 to TRBJ2-7; D could derive from TRBD1 or TRBD2 (5 bases each). Trimming left V 2 bases short and J 5 bases short, with 10 bases between. The CDR3 consists of 13 residues. Looked up from germline, CDR1 is SGHTA and CDR2 is FQGTGA. The CDR3, as DNA: TGTGCCAGCAGCTTACTAGGGGACCACGAGCAGTACTTC. Protein sequence: CASSLLGDHEQYF.

This chain joins TRBV5-1 and TRBJ1-4; 9 bases map to TRBD1. Trimming at V came to 5 bases and at J to 4 bases, leaving 6 bases not matched to a gene. Germline V gene data show CDR1 as SGHRS and CDR2 as YFSETQ. The CDR3 contains 15 residues. As DNA, the CDR3 is TGCGCCAGCAGACCTACAGGGGGCATTAATGAAAAACTGTTTTTT. It encodes CASRPTGGINEKLFF.

Many counts were recorded for this clone. Other nucleotide sequences in the sample specify the same CDR3. The rearrangement joins TRBV30 to TRBJ2-3; possibly TRBD2 for D (5 bases). The V end lost 2 bases, the J end lost 1 base, and 10 bases lay between the germline ends. Germline CDR1 reads GTSNPN; CDR2 reads SVGIG (reference sequence). The length of the CDR3 is 14 residues. CDR3 region: CAWSSGRGTDTQYF. The DNA of the CDR3 is TGTGCCTGGAGTAGCGGAAGAGGCACAGATACGCAGTATTTT.

This clone was picked up one time. The sample contains more than one DNA sequence encoding this CDR3. This sequence joins TRBV2 and TRBJ1-1, with TRBD1 identical over 7 bases. V shed 7 bases and J 4 bases; nucleotides not matched to a gene: 6. The V gene's germline CDR1 is SNHLY and CDR2 FYNNEI. This CDR3 comprises 13 residues. CDR3 region: CASTKQGSTEAFF. As DNA, the CDR3 is TGTGCCAGCACCAAACAGGGGAGCACTGAAGCTTTCTTT.

The chain links TRBV5-1 to TRBJ1-4; 7 bases align to TRBD1. The CDR3 is made up of 15 amino acids. Per the germline V gene, CDR1 is SGHRS and CDR2 is YFSETQ. The V and J ends lost 3 bases and 8 bases, in that order; junction bases with no gene match: 10. In nucleotides, the CDR3 is TGCGCCAGCAGCTCGTCAGGGGGGTCGAAGGAAAAACTGTTTTTT. Amino acids: CASSSSGGSKEKLFF. The whole variable domain, filled in from reference TRBV5-1 and TRBJ1-4, reads KAGVTQTPRYLIKTRGQQVTLSCSPISGHRSVSWYQQTPGQGLQFLFEYFSETQRNKGNFPGRFSGRQFSNSRSEMNVSTLELGDSALYLCASSSSGGSKEKLFFGSGTQLSVL.

The chain uses TRBV20-1 and TRBJ2-5, with D possibly matching TRBD2 (7 bases). The germline CDR1 and CDR2 sequences are DFQATT and SNEGSKA (reference sequence). Trimming stripped 7 bases from V and 4 bases from J, with 10 bases between. CDR3 length: 11 residues. The CDR3 DNA follows: TGCAGTGAGGGAGGGGGAGAGACCCAGTACTTC. It encodes CSEGGGETQYF.

This clone came up a few times. This chain joins TRBV11-3 and TRBJ2-5; TRBD1 agrees at 10 bases. V shed 5 bases and J 8 bases; nucleotides not matched to a gene: 2. CDR1 is SGHNT, CDR2 YENEEA, per germline. CDR3 length equals 12 residues. CDR3 loop: CASSRDRGTQYF. In DNA, the CDR3 is TGTGCCAGCAGCCGGGACAGGGGTACCCAGTACTTC.